This T cell receptor beta chain originates from a study of blood T cell repertoires in COVID-19. In the original analysis: Amplification with reference gene primers provided the estimates of nucleated cell counts. The assay was immunoSEQ multiplex PCR, and TCRdb's table has in-frame clones only and misses some. D and trimming were read from the DNA, whereas the V and J calls and clone size are those reported in that table. The sample contains roughly 100,000 clones, about 80% of which appear only once. CDR3 length equals 14 residues. Germline V gene data show CDR1 as KGHSH and CDR2 as LQKENI. V dropped 6 bases and J dropped 6; count of bases not matched to a gene: 6. This clone showed up just a few times.

The receptor was isolated from a woman at least 80 years old with active or convalescent COVID-19. Material: peripheral blood. V usage is TRBV18 and J usage is TRBJ1-5, with 9 bases matching TRBD1. The CDR3 sequence is CASSLDRGIQPQHF. The CDR3 DNA sequence: TGTGCCAGCTCTCTAGACAGGGGGATTCAGCCCCAGCATTTT. The full variable domain, in which reference TRBV18 and TRBJ1-5 provide the parts outside the CDR3, is NAGVMQNPRHLVRRRGQEARLRCSPMKGHSHVYWYRQLPEEGLKFMVYLQKENIIDESGMPKERFSAEFPKEGPSILRIQQVVRGDSAAYFCASSLDRGIQPQHFGDGTRLSIL.